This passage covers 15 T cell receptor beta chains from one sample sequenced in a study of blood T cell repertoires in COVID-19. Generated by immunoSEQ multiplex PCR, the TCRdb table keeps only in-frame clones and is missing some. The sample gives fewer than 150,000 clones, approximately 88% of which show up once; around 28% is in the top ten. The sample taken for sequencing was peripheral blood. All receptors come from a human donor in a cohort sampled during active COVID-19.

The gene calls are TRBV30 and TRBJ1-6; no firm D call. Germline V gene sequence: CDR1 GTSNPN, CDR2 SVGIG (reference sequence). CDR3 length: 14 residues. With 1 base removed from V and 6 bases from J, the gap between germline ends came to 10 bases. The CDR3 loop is CAWSGSTFNSPLHF. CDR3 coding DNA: TGTGCCTGGAGTGGGTCCACATTTAATTCACCCCTCCACTTT.

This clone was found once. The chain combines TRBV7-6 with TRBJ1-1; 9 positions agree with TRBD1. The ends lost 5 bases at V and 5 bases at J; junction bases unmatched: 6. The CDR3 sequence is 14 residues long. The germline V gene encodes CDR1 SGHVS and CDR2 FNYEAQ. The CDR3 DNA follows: TGTGCCAGCAGCCCGAGACAGGGGGAAACTGAAGCTTTCTTT. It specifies CASSPRQGETEAFF.

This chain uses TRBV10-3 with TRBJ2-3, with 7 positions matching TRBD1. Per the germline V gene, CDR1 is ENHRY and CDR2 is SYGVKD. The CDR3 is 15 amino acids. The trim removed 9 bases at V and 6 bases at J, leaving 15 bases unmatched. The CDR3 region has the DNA TGTGCCATGGCTCGACAAGGGACAGCACTCGATACGCAGTATTTT. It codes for CAMARQGTALDTQYF.

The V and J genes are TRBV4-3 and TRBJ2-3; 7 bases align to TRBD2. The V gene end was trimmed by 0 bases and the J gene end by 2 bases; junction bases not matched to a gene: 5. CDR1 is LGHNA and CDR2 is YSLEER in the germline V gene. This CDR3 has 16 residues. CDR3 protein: CASSQERAGLTDTQYF. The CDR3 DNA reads TGCGCCAGCAGCCAAGAGCGAGCGGGGCTCACAGATACGCAGTATTTT.

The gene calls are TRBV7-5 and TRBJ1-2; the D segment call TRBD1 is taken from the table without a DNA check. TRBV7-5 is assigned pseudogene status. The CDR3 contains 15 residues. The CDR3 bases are TGTGTCAGAAGCCCCTGGACAGGGCATAACTATGGCTACACCTTC. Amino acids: CVRSPWTGHNYGYTF.

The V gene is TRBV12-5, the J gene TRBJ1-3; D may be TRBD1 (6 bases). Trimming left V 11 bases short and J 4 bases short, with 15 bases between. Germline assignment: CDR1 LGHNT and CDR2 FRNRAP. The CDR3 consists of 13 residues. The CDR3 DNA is TGTGCTGATAACAGGGAGCGAGGAAACACCATATATTTT. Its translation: CADNRERGNTIYF.

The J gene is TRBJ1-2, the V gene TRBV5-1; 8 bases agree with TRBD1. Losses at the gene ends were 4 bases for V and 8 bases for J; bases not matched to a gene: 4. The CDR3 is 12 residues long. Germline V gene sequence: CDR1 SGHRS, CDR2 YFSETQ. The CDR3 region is CASSPTGEGYTF. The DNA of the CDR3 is TGCGCCAGCAGCCCGACAGGGGAAGGCTACACCTTC.

CDR3 sequence (DNA): TGTGCCAGCAGTTTATTTGGGACAGGGTCCAATGAGCAGTTCTTC. Its protein product is CASSLFGTGSNEQFF. V and J are TRBV27 and TRBJ2-1, with 9 bases aligning to TRBD1. Trimming removed 1 base from V and 6 bases from J; junction bases left unmatched: 4. The germline CDR1 and CDR2 sequences are MNHEY and SMNVEV (reference sequence). This CDR3 is built from 15 residues.

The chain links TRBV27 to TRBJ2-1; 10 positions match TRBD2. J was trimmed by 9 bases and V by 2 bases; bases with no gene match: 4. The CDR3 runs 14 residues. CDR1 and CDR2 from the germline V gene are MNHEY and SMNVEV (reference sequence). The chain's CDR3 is CASSLERGGIEQFF. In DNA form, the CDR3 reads TGTGCCAGCAGTTTAGAGCGGGGGGGCATTGAGCAGTTCTTC.

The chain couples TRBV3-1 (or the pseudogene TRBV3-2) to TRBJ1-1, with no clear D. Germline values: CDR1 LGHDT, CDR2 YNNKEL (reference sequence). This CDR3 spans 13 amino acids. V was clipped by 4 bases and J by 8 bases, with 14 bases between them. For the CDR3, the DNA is TGTGCCAGCAGCCGGACCACTAGCACAGAAGCTTTCTTT. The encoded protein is CASSRTTSTEAFF.

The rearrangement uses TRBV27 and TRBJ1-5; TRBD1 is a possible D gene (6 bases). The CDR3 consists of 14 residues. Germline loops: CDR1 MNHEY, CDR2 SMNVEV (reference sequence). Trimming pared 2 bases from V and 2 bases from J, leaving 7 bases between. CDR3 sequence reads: CASSLRQGNQPQHF. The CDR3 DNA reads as TGTGCCAGCAGTTTAAGACAGGGCAATCAGCCCCAGCATTTT.

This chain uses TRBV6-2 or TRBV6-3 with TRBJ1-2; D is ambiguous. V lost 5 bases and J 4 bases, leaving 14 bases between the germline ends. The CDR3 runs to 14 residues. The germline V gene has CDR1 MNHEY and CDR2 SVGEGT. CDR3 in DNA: TGTGCCAGCAGTGACGTGACTTGGTCCTATGGCTACACCTTC. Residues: CASSDVTWSYGYTF.

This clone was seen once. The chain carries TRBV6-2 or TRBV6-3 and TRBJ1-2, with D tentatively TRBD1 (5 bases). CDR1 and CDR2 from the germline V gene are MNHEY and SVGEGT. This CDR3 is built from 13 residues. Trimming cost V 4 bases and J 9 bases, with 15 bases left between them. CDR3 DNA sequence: TGTGCCAGCAGTTCCCCCGGGGGTCGCCGCTACACCTTC. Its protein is CASSSPGGRRYTF.

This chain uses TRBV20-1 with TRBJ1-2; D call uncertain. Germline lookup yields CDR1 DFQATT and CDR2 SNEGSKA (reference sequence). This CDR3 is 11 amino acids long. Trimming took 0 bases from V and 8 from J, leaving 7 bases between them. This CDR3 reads CSARDRHGYTF. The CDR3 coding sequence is TGCAGTGCTAGAGACAGGCACGGCTACACCTTC.

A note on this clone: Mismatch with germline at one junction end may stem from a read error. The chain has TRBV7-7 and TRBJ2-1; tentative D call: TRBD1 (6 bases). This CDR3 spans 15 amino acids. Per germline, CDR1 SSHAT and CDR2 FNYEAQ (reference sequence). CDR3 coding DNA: TGTGCTAGCAGCTTGGCCAGGGGTTCCTACAATGAGCAGTTCTTC. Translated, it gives CASSLARGSYNEQFF.